These T cell receptor beta chains were read from a single sample in a study of tumor-infiltrating lymphocytes in primary liver carcinoma. TCRdb redid the calling of the multiplex PCR reads with MiXCR, one entry per CDR3 protein. The sample has roughly 120,000 distinct CDR3 sequences, around 70% seen once. Specimen: tumor-adjacent normal liver tissue. These receptors originate from a woman in her sixties with primary liver carcinoma and hepatitis B virus infection. Both conserved end residues are part of each CDR3. Fields, in order: V gene, D gene, clone size, J gene, CDR3 protein, CDR3 DNA. A D gene is named only where the DNA matches it firmly. Clone size is stated in some rows and not others, as once, few, many or a class when expanded.

TRBV11-1	TRBD2	.	TRBJ2-7	CVGSLEGLAGKTYEQYF	TGTGTCGGCAGCTTGGAAGGACTAGCGGGAAAGACCTACGAGCAGTACTTC
TRBV11-1	.	.	TRBJ2-7	CTSSLTRWASYEQYF	TGTACCAGTAGCTTAACGAGGTGGGCTAGCTACGAACAGTACTTC
TRBV29-1	.	.	TRBJ2-7	CSVRAFPGEQYF	TGCAGCGTCCGGGCCTTCCCCGGCGAGCAGTACTTT
TRBV28	.	.	TRBJ2-7	CASGPRGGVQTYEQYF	TGTGCCAGCGGTCCCCGCGGGGGCGTGCAAACCTACGAGCAGTACTTC
TRBV28	TRBD1	many	TRBJ1-1	CASSQTTQGYTEAFF	TGTGCCAGCAGTCAAACCACACAGGGGTACACTGAAGCTTTCTTT
TRBV28	TRBD2	many	TRBJ2-3	CASSLASGTSADTQYF	TGTGCCAGCAGTTTGGCCAGCGGGACCTCTGCAGATACGCAGTATTTT
TRBV5-1	TRBD1	many	TRBJ1-1	CASSPGGSTEAFF	TGCGCCAGCAGCCCAGGGGGAAGCACTGAAGCTTTCTTT
TRBV6-1	.	many	TRBJ1-2	CASSEGSEHYGYTF	TGTGCCAGCAGTGAAGGTTCCGAGCACTATGGCTACACCTTC
TRBV6-1	.	.	TRBJ1-6	CASSPIGKGSPLHF	TGTGCCAGCAGCCCAATAGGGAAAGGATCACCCCTCCACTTT
TRBV20-1	TRBD2	once	TRBJ2-5	CSARDRIGAGGRETQYF	TGCAGTGCTAGAGATCGTATAGGAGCGGGAGGGAGAGAGACCCAGTACTTC
TRBV21-1	.	few	TRBJ2-3	CASSGRGTSEGDMQYF	TGTGCCAGCAGCGGACGCGGGACTAGCGAAGGAGATATGCAGTATTTT
TRBV10-2	.	.	TRBJ2-5	CAASEAGAGRETQYF	TGCGCCGCCAGTGAGGCAGGCGCAGGGCGTGAGACCCAGTACTTC
TRBV6-1	.	.	TRBJ1-5	CARSEAVLLSNRSQHF	TGTGCCAGGAGTGAAGCGGTACTCCTTAGCAATCGGTCCCAGCATTTT
TRBV28	TRBD1	many	TRBJ2-7	CASTVQGAGYEQYF	TGTGCCAGCACGGTGCAGGGGGCGGGGTACGAGCAGTACTTC
TRBV6-1	.	.	TRBJ1-6	CTSRGQLSPNSPPHF	TGTACCAGCAGAGGACAGTTATCACCAAATTCACCCCCCCACTTT
TRBV5-6	.	many	TRBJ1-3	CASSSRISSGNTIYF	TGTGCCAGCAGCTCTCGAATTAGCTCTGGAAACACCATATATTTT
TRBV29-1	TRBD2	.	TRBJ2-7	CSVIGTSCSTRYEQYF	TGCAGCGTAATCGGGACTAGCTGTTCTACTAGGTACGAGCAGTACTTC
TRBV30	.	.	TRBJ1-2	CAWYLPNYGYTF	TGTGCCTGGTATCTCCCGAATTATGGCTACACCTTC